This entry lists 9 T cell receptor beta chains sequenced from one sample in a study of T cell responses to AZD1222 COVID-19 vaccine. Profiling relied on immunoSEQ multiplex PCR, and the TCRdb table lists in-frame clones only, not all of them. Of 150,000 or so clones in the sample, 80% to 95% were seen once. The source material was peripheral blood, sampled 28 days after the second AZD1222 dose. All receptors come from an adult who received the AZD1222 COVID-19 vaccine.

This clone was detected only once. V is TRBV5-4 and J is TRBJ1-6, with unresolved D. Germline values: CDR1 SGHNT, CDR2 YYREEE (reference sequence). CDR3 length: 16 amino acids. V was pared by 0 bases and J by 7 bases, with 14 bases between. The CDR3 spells CASSLGRSTGNSPLHF. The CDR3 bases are TGTGCCAGCAGCTTGGGCCGTTCAACGGGGAATTCACCCCTCCACTTT.

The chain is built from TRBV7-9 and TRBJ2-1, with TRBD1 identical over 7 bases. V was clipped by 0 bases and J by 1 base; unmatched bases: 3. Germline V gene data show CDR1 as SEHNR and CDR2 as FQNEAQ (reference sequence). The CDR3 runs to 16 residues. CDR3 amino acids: CASSLAGTASYNEQFF. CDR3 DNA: TGTGCCAGCAGCTTAGCAGGGACAGCTTCCTACAATGAGCAGTTCTTC.

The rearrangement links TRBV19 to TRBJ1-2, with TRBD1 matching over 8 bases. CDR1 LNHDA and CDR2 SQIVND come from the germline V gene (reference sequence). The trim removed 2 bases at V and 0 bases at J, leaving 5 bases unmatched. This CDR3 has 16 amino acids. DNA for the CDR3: TGTGCCAGTAGTATAACCGGGACAGGCGCTAACTATGGCTACACCTTC. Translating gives CASSITGTGANYGYTF.

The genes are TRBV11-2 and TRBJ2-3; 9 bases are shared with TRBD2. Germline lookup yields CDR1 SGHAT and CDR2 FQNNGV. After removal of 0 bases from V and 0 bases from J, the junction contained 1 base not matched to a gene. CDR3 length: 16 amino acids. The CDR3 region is CASSLETSGSTDTQYF. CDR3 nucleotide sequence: TGTGCCAGCAGCTTAGAAACTAGCGGGAGCACAGATACGCAGTATTTT.

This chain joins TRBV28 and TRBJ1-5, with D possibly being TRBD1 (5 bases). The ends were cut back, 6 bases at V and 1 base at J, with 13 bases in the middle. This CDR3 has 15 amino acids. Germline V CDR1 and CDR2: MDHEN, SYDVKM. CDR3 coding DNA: TGTGCCAGCAGCCGATTCAGGGTGAGCAATCAGCCCCAGCATTTT. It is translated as CASSRFRVSNQPQHF.

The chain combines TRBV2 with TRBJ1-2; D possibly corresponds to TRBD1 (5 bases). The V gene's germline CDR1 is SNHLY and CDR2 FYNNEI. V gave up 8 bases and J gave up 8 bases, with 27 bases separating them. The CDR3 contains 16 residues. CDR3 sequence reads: CASSFQLGPGVIGYTF. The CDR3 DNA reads TGTGCCAGCTCCTTTCAATTGGGACCGGGAGTCATCGGCTACACCTTC.

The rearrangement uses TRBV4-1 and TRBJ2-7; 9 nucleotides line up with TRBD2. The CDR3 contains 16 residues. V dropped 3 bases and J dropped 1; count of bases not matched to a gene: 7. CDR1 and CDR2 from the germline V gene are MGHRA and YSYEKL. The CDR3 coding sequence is TGCGCCAGCAGCCAGCAGGCTAGCGGGATGTCCTACGAGCAGTACTTC. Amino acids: CASSQQASGMSYEQYF.

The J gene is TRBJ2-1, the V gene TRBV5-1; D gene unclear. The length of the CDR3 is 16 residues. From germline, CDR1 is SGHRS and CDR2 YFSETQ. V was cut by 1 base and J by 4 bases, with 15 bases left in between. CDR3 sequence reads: CASSLSPEWRYNEQFF. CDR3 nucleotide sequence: TGCGCCAGCAGCTTGTCCCCGGAGTGGCGGTACAATGAGCAGTTCTTC.

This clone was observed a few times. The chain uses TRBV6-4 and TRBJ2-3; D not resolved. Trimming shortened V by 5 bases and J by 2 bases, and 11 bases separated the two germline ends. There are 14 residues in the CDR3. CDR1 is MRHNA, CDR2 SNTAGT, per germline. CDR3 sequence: CASSTGNHTDTQYF. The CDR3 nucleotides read TGTGCCAGCAGTACTGGGAACCACACAGATACGCAGTATTTT.